The 28 T cell receptor beta chains below were found in one sample sequenced in a study of control samples from healthy donors and cancer patients (dated by TCRdb to about 2020). Libraries were made using the immunoSEQ multiplex PCR assay. Sourced from immuneACCESS, this table was stored by TCRdb with only in-frame sequences that have V and J called. A share of the clones is absent; for the studies checked, an unresolved V gene accounts for under half, and the remainder has no known explanation. For this sample the table gives 200,000 to 250,000 clones, of which 90% to 95% were detected only once. Of the sample, approximately 1.4% falls within the top ten clones. Material: blood. These receptors were collected from a man between 50 and 59 years old in good health.

V usage is TRBV27 and J usage is TRBJ2-2; D possibly corresponds to TRBD1 (5 bases). Germline CDR1 is MNHEY and CDR2 is SMNVEV (reference sequence). This CDR3 has 13 residues. Between the trimmed V and J ends, which lost 2 bases and 7 bases, there was a span of 8 bases. CDR3 sequence: CASSLPGYGELFF. The DNA for the CDR3 is TGTGCCAGCAGTTTACCAGGGTACGGGGAGCTGTTTTTT.

V is TRBV2 and J is TRBJ1-1; 8 bases are shared with TRBD1. Germline-derived CDR1 and CDR2 are SNHLY and FYNNEI. This CDR3 comprises 13 residues. With 7 bases clipped from V and 6 bases from J, the junction kept 7 bases outside the gene matches. In DNA, the CDR3 is TGTGCCAGCATTTCCGAACAGGGGGCTGAAGCTTTCTTT. Translation gives CASISEQGAEAFF.

This sequence joins TRBV19 and TRBJ2-5; D is ambiguous. Trimming shortened V by 5 bases and J by 0 bases, and 7 bases separated the two germline ends. CDR1 and CDR2 (germline): LNHDA, SQIVND (reference sequence). There are 13 residues in the CDR3. The CDR3 loop is CASSAENQETQYF. In nucleotides, the CDR3 is TGTGCCAGTAGTGCAGAAAACCAAGAGACCCAGTACTTC.

The chain uses TRBV28 and TRBJ2-3; either TRBD1 or TRBD2 may supply D (6 bases each). Per germline, CDR1 MDHEN and CDR2 SYDVKM. V lost 5 bases and J 0 bases, leaving 18 bases between the germline ends. The length of the CDR3 is 17 residues. Here the CDR3 DNA reads TGTGCCAGCAGTCCCGCGTTTTGGGGGGCAAGCACAGATACGCAGTATTTT. It codes for CASSPAFWGASTDTQYF.

The chain couples TRBV5-1 to TRBJ2-1; D call uncertain. The germline V and J ends were trimmed by 6 bases and 5 bases, with 12 bases remaining between them. The germline V gene encodes CDR1 SGHRS and CDR2 YFSETQ. CDR3 length equals 13 residues. DNA for the CDR3: TGCGCCAGCACCGATCCCCCCAACAATGAGCAGTTCTTC. Residues: CASTDPPNNEQFF.

This chain uses TRBV14 with TRBJ1-1; D gene unclear. This CDR3 has 13 residues. Trimming left V 3 bases short and J 3 bases short, with 8 bases between. Per the germline V gene, CDR1 is SGHDN and CDR2 is FVKESK. The CDR3 region is CASSQRGYTEAFF. In DNA, the CDR3 is TGTGCCAGCAGCCAGCGGGGTTACACTGAAGCTTTCTTT.

The chain carries TRBV6-5 and TRBJ2-7; 14 bases fit TRBD2. The germline V gene has CDR1 MNHEY and CDR2 SVGAGI. CDR3 size: 15 residues. Trimming cost V 6 bases and J 5 bases; bases outside gene matches: 6. CDR3 nucleotide sequence: TGTGCCAGCAGCCCGACTAGCGGGGGGGCCCACGAGCAGTACTTC. This encodes CASSPTSGGAHEQYF.

The chain carries TRBV10-2 and TRBJ1-1; D gene uncertain. Germline CDR1 is WSHSY and CDR2 is SAAADI. V was pared by 10 bases and J by 4 bases, with 19 bases between. This CDR3 has 14 amino acids. CDR3 in DNA: TGCGCCACCCTCCGGGAAGGGAGTGGCACTGAAGCTTTCTTT. Its translation: CATLREGSGTEAFF.

CDR3 protein: CAWSPGHRVETQYF. The CDR3 DNA sequence: TGTGCCTGGAGCCCCGGACACAGGGTGGAGACCCAGTACTTC. The rearrangement joins TRBV30 to TRBJ2-5; D might be TRBD1 (6 bases). There are 14 residues in the CDR3. Per the germline V gene, CDR1 is GTSNPN and CDR2 is SVGIG (reference sequence). Trimming removed 3 bases at V and 5 bases at J, with 16 bases between.

The chain has TRBV11-2 and TRBJ1-1, with D unclear. This CDR3 is built from 14 residues. The V gene's germline CDR1 is SGHAT and CDR2 FQNNGV. The V and J ends lost 6 bases and 0 bases respectively, with 11 bases between them. CDR3 amino acids: CASREPSMNTEAFF. Written as DNA, the CDR3 is TGTGCCAGCAGAGAACCGAGCATGAACACTGAAGCTTTCTTT.

The chain is built from TRBV6-5 and TRBJ1-6; D uncertain. CDR1 is MNHEY, CDR2 SVGAGI, per germline. V was pared by 2 bases and J by 11 bases, with 16 bases between. CDR3 length: 15 amino acids. This CDR3 is CASSYTDSPATPLHF. CDR3 DNA sequence: TGTGCCAGCAGTTACACCGACTCCCCGGCGACACCCCTCCACTTT.

The chain couples TRBV7-9 to TRBJ1-5; the match to TRBD1 covers 10 bases. The CDR3 loop spans 14 amino acids. Germline V gives CDR1 SEHNR, CDR2 FQNEAQ (reference sequence). The V segment lost 5 bases and the J segment 8 bases; nucleotides outside the gene matches: 6. CDR3 sequence reads: CASSGTGVMKPQHF. Written as DNA, the CDR3 is TGTGCCAGCAGCGGGACAGGGGTGATGAAGCCCCAGCATTTT. Variable domain in full (rest from reference TRBV7-9 and TRBJ1-5): DTGVSQNPRHKITKRGQNVTFRCDPISEHNRLYWYRQTLGQGPEFLTYFQNEAQLEKSRLLSDRFSAERPKGSFSTLEIQRTEQGDSAMYLCASSGTGVMKPQHFGDGTRLSIL.

This rearrangement joins TRBV30 to TRBJ1-2; no firm D call. The CDR3 has 13 amino acids. Germline V gene lookup returns CDR1 GTSNPN and CDR2 SVGIG (reference sequence). V gave up 6 bases and J gave up 4 bases, with 15 bases separating them. CDR3 coding DNA: TGTGCCTGCCTGACCCCCCCCTTCTATGGCTACACCTTC. As protein: CACLTPPFYGYTF.

The chain joins TRBV19 to TRBJ1-5; no definite D call. Trimming shortened V by 3 bases and J by 6 bases, and 6 bases separated the two germline ends. In germline, CDR1 is LNHDA, CDR2 SQIVND (reference sequence). The CDR3 has 12 residues. The CDR3 DNA reads as TGTGCCAGTAGTATGGCAGCTCAGCCCCAGCATTTT. It yields the protein CASSMAAQPQHF.

This chain connects TRBV5-8 to TRBJ1-1; D remains ambiguous. Germline CDR1 is SGHTS and CDR2 is YDEGEE. The CDR3 spans 13 residues. Trimming cost V 4 bases and J 1 base, with 8 bases left between them. The CDR3: CASSASRNTEAFF. In nucleotides, the CDR3 is TGTGCCAGCAGCGCGAGCAGGAACACTGAAGCTTTCTTT.

The rearrangement links TRBV28 to TRBJ2-1, with 9 bases fitting TRBD2. This CDR3 region has 16 residues. Trimming took 6 bases from V and 0 from J; bases not matched to a gene: 6. Germline CDR1 reads MDHEN; CDR2 reads SYDVKM. CDR3 loop: CASSPGLAASYNEQFF. CDR3 in DNA: TGTGCCAGCAGCCCGGGACTAGCAGCCTCCTACAATGAGCAGTTCTTC.

The V gene is TRBV7-9, the J gene TRBJ1-5; possibly TRBD1 for D (6 bases). The CDR3 is made up of 17 amino acids. CDR1 and CDR2 from the germline V gene are SEHNR and FQNEAQ (reference sequence). V was cut by 5 bases and J by 3 bases, with 20 bases left in between. In DNA, the CDR3 is TGTGCCAGCAGCGGAGTGGGGGCAGGCGAATTCAATCAGCCCCAGCATTTT. Translated: CASSGVGAGEFNQPQHF.

The rearrangement uses TRBV5-1 and TRBJ1-1, with TRBD1 matching 9 bases. Per the germline V gene, CDR1 is SGHRS and CDR2 is YFSETQ. The CDR3 length is 16 residues. Trimming removed 4 bases from V and 2 bases from J; junction bases left unmatched: 9. The CDR3 coding sequence is TGCGCCAGCAGCGCCGACAGGGGGTGGGGAAACACTGAAGCTTTCTTT. Amino acids: CASSADRGWGNTEAFF.

The chain recombines TRBV7-9 with TRBJ1-2, with D possibly being TRBD1 (5 bases). The V gene lost 4 bases and the J gene lost 5 bases, with 11 bases spanning the gap. Looked up from germline, CDR1 is SEHNR and CDR2 is FQNEAQ (reference sequence). This CDR3 comprises 13 residues. The CDR3 region is CASSSDQGYGYTF. DNA of the CDR3: TGTGCCAGCAGCTCGGATCAGGGATATGGCTACACCTTC.

The chain is built from TRBV7-9 and TRBJ1-2; D remains ambiguous. The CDR3 loop spans 13 amino acids. V was shortened by 5 bases and J by 1 base, with 8 bases between the two germline ends. Per the germline V gene, CDR1 is SEHNR and CDR2 is FQNEAQ (reference sequence). Here the CDR3 reads CASSATDNYGYTF. The CDR3 bases are TGTGCCAGCAGCGCTACAGATAACTATGGCTACACCTTC.

This chain connects TRBV21-1 to TRBJ2-6; the table names TRBD2, a call not compared with the DNA. TRBV21-1 is a recognized pseudogene. The CDR3 is made up of 17 amino acids. The CDR3 sequence is CASSKDPGSTGANVLTF. The CDR3, as DNA: TGTGCCAGCAGCAAAGATCCGGGGAGTACTGGGGCCAACGTCCTGACTTTC.

This chain connects TRBV28 to TRBJ2-3; D is possibly TRBD2 (5 bases). Germline V gene data show CDR1 as MDHEN and CDR2 as SYDVKM. The CDR3 loop spans 15 amino acids. The ends were cut back, 3 bases at V and 6 bases at J, with 16 bases in the middle. The CDR3 protein is CASSLTTPRGDTQYF. CDR3 sequence (DNA): TGTGCCAGCAGTTTGACAACCCCAAGAGGGGATACGCAGTATTTT.

The chain joins TRBV11-1 to TRBJ2-7; 10 bases align to TRBD1. The CDR3 runs 14 residues. V shed 5 bases and J 5 bases; nucleotides not matched to a gene: 6. CDR1 SGHAT and CDR2 FQDESV come from the germline V gene (reference sequence). As DNA, the CDR3 is TGTGCCAGCAGCGCCGGGACAGGGGACAACGAGCAGTACGTC. The encoded protein is CASSAGTGDNEQYV.

The V and J genes are TRBV19 and TRBJ2-4; the D gene is possibly TRBD2 (5 bases). CDR3 size: 13 residues. V lost 11 bases to trimming and J lost 7 bases, with 18 bases between them. Germline CDR1 and CDR2: LNHDA and SQIVND (reference sequence). In nucleotides, the CDR3 is TGTGCCCCCAAGTATTACGGGATCAACATTCAGTACTTC. It translates to CAPKYYGINIQYF. Using reference TRBV19 and TRBJ2-4 for the parts outside the CDR3, the full variable domain is DGGITQSPKYLFRKEGQNVTLSCEQNLNHDAMYWYRQDPGQGLRLIYYSQIVNDFQKGDIAEGYSVSREKKESFPLTVTSAQKNPTAFYLCAPKYYGINIQYFGAGTRLSVL.

The chain has TRBV7-9 and TRBJ1-1; a possible D gene is TRBD1 (5 bases). Germline CDR1 SEHNR, CDR2 FQNEAQ (reference sequence). This CDR3 is built from 17 residues. The V end was cut by 1 base, the J end by 4 bases, with 19 bases between. In DNA, the CDR3 is TGTGCCAGCAGCTTAGGGTGGTCAGGGCTTCTTGGCACTGAAGCTTTCTTT. Its translation is CASSLGWSGLLGTEAFF.

The rearrangement links TRBV24-1 to TRBJ2-3, with TRBD2 identical over 7 bases. CDR3 length: 16 amino acids. The germline gives CDR1 KGHDR, CDR2 SFDVKD. V gave up 3 bases and J gave up 4 bases; unmatched junction bases: 9. DNA for the CDR3: TGTGCCACCAGTGATGTCCGCGGGGGTAGGGCAGATACGCAGTATTTT. Translated, it gives CATSDVRGGRADTQYF.

The V call is TRBV2, the J call TRBJ1-5; D is unclear. Trimming pared 3 bases from V and 2 bases from J, leaving 5 bases between. CDR1 SNHLY and CDR2 FYNNEI come from the germline V gene. The CDR3 has 13 residues. CDR3 amino acids: CASSDGGNQPQHF. In DNA, the CDR3 is TGTGCCAGCAGTGATGGAGGCAATCAGCCCCAGCATTTT.

The chain joins TRBV19 to TRBJ1-1, with TRBD1 matching 7 bases. The CDR3 totals 13 residues. The V gene end was trimmed by 10 bases and the J gene end by 5 bases; junction bases not matched to a gene: 10. Germline V gene data show CDR1 as LNHDA and CDR2 as SQIVND (reference sequence). CDR3: CATQDRWRTEAFF. CDR3 bases: TGTGCCACCCAGGACAGGTGGAGAACTGAAGCTTTCTTT.